This T cell receptor beta chain is from a study of T cell repertoires in cytomegalovirus infection. At the level of the study: TCR beta signatures that were public indicated CMV infection and matching HLA type.

Comment on this clonotype: Its antigen is unidentified.

The germline V gene encodes CDR1 MGHRA and CDR2 YSYEKL. V dropped 0 bases and J dropped 7; count of bases not matched to a gene: 10. This CDR3 contains 16 residues. TCRdb reprocessed the reads with MiXCR, giving one entry per CDR3 protein. The sample yields under 150,000 distinct CDR3 sequences, 20% to 30% seen once. The rearrangement joins TRBV4-1 to TRBJ1-2; 8 bases map to TRBD1. The sequencing sample was made of PBMCs, sequenced either directly or after in vitro stimulation (not recorded which). The origin of this receptor is a human donor in good health (CMV status not recorded). Some clones in this sample may be carry-over from other donors' samples. This CDR3 is CASSQDFRQGLGGYTF. The DNA of the CDR3 is TGCGCCAGCAGCCAAGATTTCAGACAGGGGCTCGGTGGCTACACCTTC.